The clone carrying this T cell receptor beta chain was seen ten or more times. This specimen belongs to a study of regulatory T cells in long-lasting Graves disease. This CDR3 region has 15 residues. Germline CDR1 reads MDHEN; CDR2 reads SYDVKM. With V trimmed by 6 bases and J by 2 bases, 4 bases remained unmatched. Time point here: persistent/refractory GD, antithyroid drugs over 5 years with positive TRAb. PBMCs were the source of the RNA used for TCR sequencing. iRepertoire HTBI primers and Arm-PCR of CDR3 regions built TCR beta libraries. TCRdb processed the multiplex PCR reads anew with MiXCR; each CDR3 protein has one entry. The sample holds more than 350,000 distinct CDR3 sequences; approximately 22% are singletons and the top ten take around an eighth.

The sample consisted of peripheral blood mononuclear cells (PBMCs), taken when the disease was refractory, from a patient treated with antithyroid drugs. The origin of this receptor is a female donor with Graves disease. The chain couples TRBV28 to TRBJ2-6, with 7 bases aligning to TRBD1. This CDR3 is CASSFTGAGANVLTF. As DNA, the CDR3 is TGTGCCAGCAGCTTTACAGGGGCTGGGGCCAACGTCCTGACTTTC.